This section outlines one T cell receptor beta chain sequence together with its context. Its antigen remains unidentified. The data were obtained in a study of T cell responses to AZD1222 COVID-19 vaccine. Germline CDR1 reads MNHEY; CDR2 reads SVGAGI. With 6 bases removed from V and 10 bases from J, the gap between germline ends came to 18 bases. The CDR3 runs to 13 residues. Broader study findings: The donor cohort was predominantly white British with a female majority, and clonal diversity may have been underestimated. Spike-wide coverage was observed for vaccine-associated CD4 TCRs, with dominant responses at 160-218 and 743-854. Variant regions that are unmutated are reportedly the target of nearly half of spike-specific TCRs.

Profiled with immunoSEQ multiplex PCR; TCRdb holds only in-frame clones, not every one. The sample yields tens of thousands of clones, around nine tenths seen once. The rearrangement links TRBV6-5 to TRBJ1-1, with a weak D call TRBD1 (5 bases). The sequence was collected from an adult in good health. The input for sequencing was peripheral blood, taken on day 0 of MenACWY control vaccination. CDR3 in DNA: TGTGCCAGCAGCCTGGGGCAGAGTTTCGTAGCTTTCTTT. Its protein is CASSLGQSFVAFF.